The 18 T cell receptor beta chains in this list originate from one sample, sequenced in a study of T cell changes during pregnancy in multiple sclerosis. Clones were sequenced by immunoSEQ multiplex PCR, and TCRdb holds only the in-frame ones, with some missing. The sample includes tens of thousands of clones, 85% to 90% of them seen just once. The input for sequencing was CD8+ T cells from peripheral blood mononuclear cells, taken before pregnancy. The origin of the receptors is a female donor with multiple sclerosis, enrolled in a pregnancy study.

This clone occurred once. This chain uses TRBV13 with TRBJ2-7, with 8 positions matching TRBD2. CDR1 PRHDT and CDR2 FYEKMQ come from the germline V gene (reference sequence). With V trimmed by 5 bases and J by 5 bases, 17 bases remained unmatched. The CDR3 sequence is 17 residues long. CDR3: CASSRHPRIAGGHEQYF. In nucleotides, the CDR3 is TGTGCCAGCAGCCGACACCCCCGGATTGCGGGGGGTCACGAGCAGTACTTC.

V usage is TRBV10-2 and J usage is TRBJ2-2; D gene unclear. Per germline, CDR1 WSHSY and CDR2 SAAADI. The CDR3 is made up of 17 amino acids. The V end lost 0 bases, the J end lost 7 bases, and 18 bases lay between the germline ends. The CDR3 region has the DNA TGCGCCAGCAGTGAGTCGATTTACTCTATCCCTGGCGGGGAGCTGTTTTTT. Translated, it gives CASSESIYSIPGGELFF.

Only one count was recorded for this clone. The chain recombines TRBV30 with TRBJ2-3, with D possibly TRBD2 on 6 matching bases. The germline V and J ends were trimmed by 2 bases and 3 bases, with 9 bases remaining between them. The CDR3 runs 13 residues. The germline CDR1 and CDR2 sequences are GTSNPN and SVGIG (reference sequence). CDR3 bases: TGTGCCTGGAGTACGGGGGTTACAGATACGCAGTATTTT. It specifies CAWSTGVTDTQYF.

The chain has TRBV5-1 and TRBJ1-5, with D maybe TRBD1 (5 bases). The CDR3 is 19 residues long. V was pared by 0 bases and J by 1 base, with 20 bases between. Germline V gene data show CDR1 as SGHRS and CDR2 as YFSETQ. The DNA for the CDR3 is TGCGCCAGCAGCTTGGACGGGGGACCCGGTTACGGAAGCAATCAGCCCCAGCATTTT. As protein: CASSLDGGPGYGSNQPQHF.

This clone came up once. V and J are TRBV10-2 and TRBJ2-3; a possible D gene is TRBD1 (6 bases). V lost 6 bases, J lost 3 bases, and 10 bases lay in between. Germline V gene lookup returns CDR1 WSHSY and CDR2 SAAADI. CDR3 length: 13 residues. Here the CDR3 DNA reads TGCGCCAGCAGACAGGGATGGACAGATACGCAGTATTTT. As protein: CASRQGWTDTQYF.

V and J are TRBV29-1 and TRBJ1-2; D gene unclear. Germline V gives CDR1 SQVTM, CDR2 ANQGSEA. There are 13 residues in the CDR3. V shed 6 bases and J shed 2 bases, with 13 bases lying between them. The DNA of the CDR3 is TGCAGCGTGCCCCTGCCTAACAACTATGGCTACACCTTC. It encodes CSVPLPNNYGYTF.

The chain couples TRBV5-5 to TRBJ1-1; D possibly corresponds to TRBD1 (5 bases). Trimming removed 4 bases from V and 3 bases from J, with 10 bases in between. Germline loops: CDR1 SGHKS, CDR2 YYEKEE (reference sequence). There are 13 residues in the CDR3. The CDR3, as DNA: TGTGCCAGCAGCCATGGGGGGGACACTGAAGCTTTCTTT. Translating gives CASSHGGDTEAFF.

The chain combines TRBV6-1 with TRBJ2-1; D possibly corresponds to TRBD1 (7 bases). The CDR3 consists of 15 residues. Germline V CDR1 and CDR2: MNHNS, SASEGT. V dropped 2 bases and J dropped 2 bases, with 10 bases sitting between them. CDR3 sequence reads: CASSETGEAYNEQFF. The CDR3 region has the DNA TGTGCCAGCAGTGAAACAGGGGAGGCCTACAATGAGCAGTTCTTC.

The DNA of the CDR3 is TGCGCCAGCAGCCAAGGGGGGACAGTCAATCAGCCCCAGCATTTT. It yields the protein CASSQGGTVNQPQHF. This chain uses TRBV4-1 with TRBJ1-5, with 7 bases lining up with TRBD1. This CDR3 region has 15 residues. Germline loops: CDR1 MGHRA, CDR2 YSYEKL. After removal of 1 base from V and 3 bases from J, the junction contained 3 bases not matched to a gene.

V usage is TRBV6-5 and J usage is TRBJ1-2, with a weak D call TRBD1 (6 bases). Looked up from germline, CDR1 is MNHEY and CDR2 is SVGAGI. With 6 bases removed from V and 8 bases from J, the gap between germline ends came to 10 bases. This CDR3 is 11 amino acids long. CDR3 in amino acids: CASSYGGGYTF. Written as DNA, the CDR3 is TGTGCCAGCAGCTACGGGGGCGGCTACACCTTC.

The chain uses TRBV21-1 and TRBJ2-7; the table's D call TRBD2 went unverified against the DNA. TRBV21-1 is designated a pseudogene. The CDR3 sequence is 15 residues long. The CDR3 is CASSKVFVMGGQQYF. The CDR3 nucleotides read TGTGCCAGCAGCAAGGTTTTCGTGATGGGGGGACAGCAGTACTTC.

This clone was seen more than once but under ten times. CDR3 sequence: CASRSPTNYGYTF. The CDR3 DNA sequence: TGTGCCAGCAGGAGCCCAACTAACTATGGCTACACCTTC. The rearrangement joins TRBV6-4 to TRBJ1-2; unclear D gene. This CDR3 is built from 13 residues. The ends were cut back, 6 bases at V and 0 bases at J, with 8 bases in the middle. CDR1 and CDR2 (germline): MRHNA, SNTAGT.

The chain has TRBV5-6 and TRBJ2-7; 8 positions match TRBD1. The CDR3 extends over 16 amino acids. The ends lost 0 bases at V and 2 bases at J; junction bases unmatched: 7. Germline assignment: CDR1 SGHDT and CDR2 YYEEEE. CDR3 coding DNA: TGTGCCAGCAGCTTGGTACGACAGGGGCCAACCTACGAGCAGTACTTC. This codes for CASSLVRQGPTYEQYF.

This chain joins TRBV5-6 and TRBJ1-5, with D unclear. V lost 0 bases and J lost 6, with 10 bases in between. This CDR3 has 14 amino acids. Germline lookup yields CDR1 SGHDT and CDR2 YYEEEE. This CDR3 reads CASSLGRKSQPQHF. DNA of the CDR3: TGTGCCAGCAGCTTGGGCAGGAAAAGTCAGCCCCAGCATTTT.

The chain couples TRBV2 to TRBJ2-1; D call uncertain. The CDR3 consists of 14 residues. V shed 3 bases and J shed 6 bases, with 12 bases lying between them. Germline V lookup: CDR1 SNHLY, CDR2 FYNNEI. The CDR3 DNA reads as TGTGCCAGCAGTGAGTGGGCCGGATCCAATGAGCAGTTCTTC. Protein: CASSEWAGSNEQFF.

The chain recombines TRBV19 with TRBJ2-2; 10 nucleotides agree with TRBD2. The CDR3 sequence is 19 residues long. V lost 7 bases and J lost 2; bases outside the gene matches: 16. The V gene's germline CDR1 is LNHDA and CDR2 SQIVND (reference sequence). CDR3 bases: TGTGCCAGTACCCTACAAGGACTAGCGGATCTGACTAACACCGGGGAGCTGTTTTTT. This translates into CASTLQGLADLTNTGELFF.

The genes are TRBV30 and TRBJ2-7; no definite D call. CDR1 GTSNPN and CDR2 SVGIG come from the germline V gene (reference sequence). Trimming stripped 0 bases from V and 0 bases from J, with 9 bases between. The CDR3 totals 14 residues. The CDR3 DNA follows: TGTGCCTGGAGTGTGAGCCGAGACTCCTACGAGCAGTACTTC. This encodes CAWSVSRDSYEQYF.

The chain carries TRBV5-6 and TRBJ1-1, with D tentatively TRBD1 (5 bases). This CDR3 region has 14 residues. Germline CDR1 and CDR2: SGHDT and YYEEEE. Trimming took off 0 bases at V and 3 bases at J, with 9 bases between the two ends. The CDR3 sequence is CASSLGGFDTEAFF. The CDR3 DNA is TGTGCCAGCAGCTTGGGGGGCTTCGACACTGAAGCTTTCTTT. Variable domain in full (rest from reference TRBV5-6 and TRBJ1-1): DAGVTQSPTHLIKTRGQQVTLRCSPKSGHDTVSWYQQALGQGPQFIFQYYEEEERQRGNFPDRFSGHQFPNYSSELNVNALLLGDSALYLCASSLGGFDTEAFFGQGTRLTVV.